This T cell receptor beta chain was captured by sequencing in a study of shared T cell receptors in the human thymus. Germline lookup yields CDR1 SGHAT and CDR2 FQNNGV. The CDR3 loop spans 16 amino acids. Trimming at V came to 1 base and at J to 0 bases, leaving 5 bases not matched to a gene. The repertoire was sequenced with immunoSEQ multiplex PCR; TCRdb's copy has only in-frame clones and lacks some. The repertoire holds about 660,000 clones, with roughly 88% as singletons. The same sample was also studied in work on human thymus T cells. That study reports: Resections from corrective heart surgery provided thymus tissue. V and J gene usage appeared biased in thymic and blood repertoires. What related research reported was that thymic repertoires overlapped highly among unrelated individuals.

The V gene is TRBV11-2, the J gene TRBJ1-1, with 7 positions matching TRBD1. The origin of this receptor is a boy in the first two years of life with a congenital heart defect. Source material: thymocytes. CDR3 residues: CASSLAPDRMNTEAFF. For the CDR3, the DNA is TGTGCCAGCAGCTTAGCCCCGGACAGGATGAACACTGAAGCTTTCTTT. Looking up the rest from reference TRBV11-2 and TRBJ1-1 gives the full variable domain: EAGVAQSPRYKIIEKRQSVAFWCNPISGHATLYWYQQILGQGPKLLIQFQNNGVVDDSQLPKDRFSAERLKGVDSTLKIQPAKLEDSAVYLCASSLAPDRMNTEAFFGQGTRLTVV.